This T cell receptor (beta chain) was captured in a study of blood T cell repertoires in COVID-19. Study overall: Sources were T cells, B-cell-depleted T cells, or PBMCs; the material itself was cDNA or gDNA.

The authors' processing: Using reference gene primer amplification, nucleated cell counts were estimated. Clones were sequenced by immunoSEQ multiplex PCR, and TCRdb holds only the in-frame ones, with some missing. That table furnishes V, J and clone size, whereas the DNA furnished D and trimming. Of approximately 100,000 clones in the sample, around 78% are singletons; the top ten hold about 20%. CDR3 length: 15 amino acids. CDR1 and CDR2 (germline): SNHLY, FYNNEI. V was clipped by 6 bases and J by 0 bases; unmatched bases: 8. What was sequenced was peripheral blood. This sequence joins TRBV2 and TRBJ2-7, with 7 bases fitting TRBD1. The TCR was taken from a woman aged 60-75 years with acute or convalescent COVID-19. The CDR3 nucleotides read TGTGCCAGCAGGGGGGACAGTAAAAGCTCCTACGAGCAGTACTTC. Its protein is CASRGDSKSSYEQYF.